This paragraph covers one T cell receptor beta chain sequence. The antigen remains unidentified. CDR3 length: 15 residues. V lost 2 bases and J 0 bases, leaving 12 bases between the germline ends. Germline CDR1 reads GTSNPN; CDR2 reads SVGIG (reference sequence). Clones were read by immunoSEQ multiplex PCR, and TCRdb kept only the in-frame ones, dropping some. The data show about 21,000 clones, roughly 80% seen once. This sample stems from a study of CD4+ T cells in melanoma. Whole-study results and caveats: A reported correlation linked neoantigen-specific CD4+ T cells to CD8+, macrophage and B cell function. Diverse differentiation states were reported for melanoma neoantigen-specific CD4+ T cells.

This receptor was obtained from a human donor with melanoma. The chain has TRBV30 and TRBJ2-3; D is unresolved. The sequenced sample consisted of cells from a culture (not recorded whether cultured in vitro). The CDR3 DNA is TGTGCCTGGAGTCAAGGTATTTCTAGCACAGATACGCAGTATTTT. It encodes CAWSQGISSTDTQYF.